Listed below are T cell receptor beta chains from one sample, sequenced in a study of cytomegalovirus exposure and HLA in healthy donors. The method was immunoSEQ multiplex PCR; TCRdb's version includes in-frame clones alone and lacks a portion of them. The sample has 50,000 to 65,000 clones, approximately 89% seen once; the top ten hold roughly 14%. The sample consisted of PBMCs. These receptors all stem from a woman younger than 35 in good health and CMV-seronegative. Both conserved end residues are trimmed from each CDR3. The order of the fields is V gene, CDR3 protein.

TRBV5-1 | ASSPPTGVGETQY
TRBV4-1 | ASSQIAGNTGELF
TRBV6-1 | ASAGVATNEKLF
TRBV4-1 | ASSQGQGTGGTEAF
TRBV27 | ASSLSFPGDEQY
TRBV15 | ATSRGYDRSTDTQY
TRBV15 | ATSRDDLSGRGSDTQY
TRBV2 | ASSTLTVQSTDTQY
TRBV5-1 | ASSSRQGETQY
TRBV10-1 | ASGQGAGQPQH
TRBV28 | ASSLGTSNRLQREQF
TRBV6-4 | ASRGGGPANEQF
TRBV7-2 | ASSPSGGLAGVEQY
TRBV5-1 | ASRLDEAYEQY
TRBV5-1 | ASSRGETHTDTQY
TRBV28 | ASSPGQGAYNEQF
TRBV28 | ASSLQKNIQY
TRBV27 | ASSLRFLGHGVSGANVLT
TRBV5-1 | ASSRGTGELF
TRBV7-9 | ASSRWRGAFNEQF
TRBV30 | ASQAGQADQPQH
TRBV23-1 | ASSLHGN
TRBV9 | ASSVAGGMANYGYT
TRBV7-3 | ASSLQAGRGTGELF
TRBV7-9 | ASRMGTSGSTDTQY
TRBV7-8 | ASSQTAGGPGTDTQY
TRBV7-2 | ASSLVGQPNTEAF
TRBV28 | ASSPQVQATEAF
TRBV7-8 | ASSYVAGGSYEQY
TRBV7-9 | ASSPQDFYNEQF
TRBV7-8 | ASSAGTSGRLYEQY
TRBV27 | ASSLYPPRAFSYNEQF
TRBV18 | ASSRTAYSYEQY
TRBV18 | ASSQGGRNTEAF
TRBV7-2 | ASSLVAGAGDTQY
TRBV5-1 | ASSLGYGGGLYGYT
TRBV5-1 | ASRDEGVGELF